This entry lists 12 T cell receptor beta chains sequenced from one sample in a study of T-cell reconstitution after alpha-beta-depleted transplantation in children. Construction of the TCRbeta library involved unique molecular identifiers. MiXCR, applied by TCRdb to the PCR reads, yields one record per CDR3 protein. The sample records approximately 640,000 distinct CDR3 sequences, roughly 15% being singletons. The source was PBMCs from the stem cell graft donor, collected from the stem cell graft. The receptors originated from a human donor who donated a stem cell graft to a child with acute myeloid leukemia.

This clonotype was seen many times. The chain combines TRBV20-1 with TRBJ1-2, with 8 bases lining up with TRBD1. This CDR3 spans 11 amino acids. V was clipped by 7 bases and J by 8 bases; unmatched bases: 6. Germline values: CDR1 DFQATT, CDR2 SNEGSKA (reference sequence). This chain's CDR3 is CSGRTGYGYTF. The CDR3 coding sequence is TGCAGTGGTAGGACAGGGTACGGCTACACCTTC.

This clonotype was counted at least ten times. This sequence joins TRBV6-1 and TRBJ1-4; D is uncertain. Germline CDR1 and CDR2: MNHNS and SASEGT. This CDR3 spans 16 amino acids. V was pared by 6 bases and J by 8 bases, with 22 bases between. Written as DNA, the CDR3 is TGTGCCAGCAGGACCTGGGGTTTGAGCGGTGAAGAAAAACTGTTTTTT. Translation gives CASRTWGLSGEEKLFF.

The chain carries TRBV5-1 and TRBJ2-2; 12 bases fit TRBD2. The germline V gene encodes CDR1 SGHRS and CDR2 YFSETQ. This CDR3 is 18 amino acids long. Germline trimming cut 4 bases from V and 0 bases from J; bases unmatched to any gene: 7. CDR3 nucleotide sequence: TGCGCCAGCAGCGGCGGACTAGCGGGGATCGCGAACACCGGGGAGCTGTTTTTT. This sequence encodes CASSGGLAGIANTGELFF.

Many counts were recorded for this clonotype. The chain recombines TRBV29-1 with TRBJ1-1; D may be TRBD1 (6 bases). V was trimmed by 4 bases and J by 4 bases, leaving 13 bases between them. Germline CDR1 reads SQVTM; CDR2 reads ANQGSEA. This CDR3 is built from 13 residues. CDR3 nucleotide sequence: TGCAGCGTTGGAGTTGGGGGCGTCACTGAAGCTTTCTTT. Protein: CSVGVGGVTEAFF.

This chain connects TRBV28 to TRBJ2-4, with 11 bases matching TRBD2. Germline lookup yields CDR1 MDHEN and CDR2 SYDVKM. The CDR3 runs to 12 residues. The V segment lost 6 bases and the J segment 12 bases; nucleotides outside the gene matches: 4. CDR3 DNA: TGTGCCAGCAGCACTAGCGGGGGTAGTCAGTACTTC. Translation gives CASSTSGGSQYF. Full variable domain (outside the CDR3, taken from reference TRBV28 and TRBJ2-4): DVKVTQSSRYLVKRTGEKVFLECVQDMDHENMFWYRQDPGLGLRLIYFSYDVKMKEKGDIPEGYSVSREKKERFSLILESASTNQTSMYLCASSTSGGSQYFGAGTRLSVL.

This clonotype has just a few counts. V and J are TRBV15 and TRBJ2-3; tentatively, D is TRBD1 (6 bases). Between the trimmed V and J ends, which lost 8 bases and 2 bases, there was a span of 14 bases. CDR3 length: 14 residues. Looked up from germline, CDR1 is LNHNV and CDR2 is YYDKDF (reference sequence). The CDR3 sequence: CATGRDKVTDTQYF. The CDR3, as DNA: TGTGCCACCGGCCGGGACAAGGTCACAGATACGCAGTATTTT.

This clonotype was seen ten or more times. The V call is TRBV12-3 or TRBV12-4, the J call TRBJ1-5; TRBD1 is a possible D gene (6 bases). The V end lost 5 bases, the J end lost 1 base, and 12 bases lay between the germline ends. The CDR3 is made up of 15 amino acids. This CDR3 reads CASSRGDNSNQPQHF. CDR3 nucleotides: TGTGCCAGCAGTCGAGGGGACAACAGCAATCAGCCCCAGCATTTT.

This clonotype was counted many times. The chain carries TRBV29-1 and TRBJ1-2; D is uncertain. V lost 6 bases and J lost 5, with 22 bases in between. The CDR3 covers 15 residues. Germline V CDR1 and CDR2: SQVTM, ANQGSEA. The CDR3 bases are TGCAGCGTGGCCCTCGGAGGGCAGACTGGGTATGGCTACACCTTC. Residues: CSVALGGQTGYGYTF.

The chain couples TRBV6-2 or TRBV6-3 to TRBJ1-2; 7 bases are a match to TRBD1. CDR3 size: 17 residues. Germline V gives CDR1 MNHEY, CDR2 SVGEGT. J was trimmed by 1 base and V by 0 bases; bases with no gene match: 8. CDR3 nucleotide sequence: TGTGCCAGCAGTTACTCGGAACAGGGGAAGGGTAACTATGGCTACACCTTC. Its protein is CASSYSEQGKGNYGYTF.

The chain carries TRBV27 and TRBJ2-7; D is ambiguous. The CDR3 sequence is 15 residues long. Germline V gene sequence: CDR1 MNHEY, CDR2 SMNVEV (reference sequence). V was clipped by 4 bases and J by 0 bases, with 13 bases between them. CDR3 in amino acids: CASSSRTENSYEQYF. DNA for the CDR3: TGTGCCAGCAGTTCAAGGACGGAGAACTCCTACGAGCAGTACTTC.

This clonotype was observed at least ten times. This rearrangement joins TRBV20-1 to TRBJ1-1; D possibly corresponds to TRBD1 (5 bases). CDR1 is DFQATT, CDR2 SNEGSKA, per germline (reference sequence). CDR3 length: 14 residues. Trimming stripped 6 bases from V and 0 bases from J, with 14 bases between. The CDR3 region is CSAPGGVLNTEAFF. CDR3 DNA: TGCAGTGCGCCCGGAGGGGTTCTGAACACTGAAGCTTTCTTT.

The sample holds one count of this clonotype. The chain uses TRBV18 and TRBJ2-2, with D possibly matching TRBD1 (5 bases). The V and J ends lost 0 bases and 4 bases respectively, with 9 bases between them. Looked up from germline, CDR1 is KGHSH and CDR2 is LQKENI. The CDR3 has 15 residues. CDR3 region: CASSPPSGLTGELFF. The CDR3 DNA is TGTGCCAGCTCACCACCGTCAGGGCTCACCGGGGAGCTGTTTTTT.